The 28 T cell receptor beta chains listed next were all sequenced from one sample in a study of cytomegalovirus exposure and HLA in healthy donors. The PCR had 60 Vbeta and 13 Jbeta primers. The repertoire was sequenced with immunoSEQ multiplex PCR; TCRdb's copy has only in-frame clones and lacks some. The table has more than 150,000 clones, about three quarters seen once. What was sequenced was PBMCs. The receptors were gathered from a man younger than 35 in good health and CMV-seronegative.

The rearrangement joins TRBV6-1 to TRBJ1-2, with 8 bases lining up with TRBD1. The junction had 5 bases not matched to a gene; V was cut back by 7 bases and J by 7 bases. The CDR3 runs to 12 residues. Germline-derived CDR1 and CDR2 are MNHNS and SASEGT. Here the CDR3 reads CASTQTGAGYTF. The DNA of the CDR3 is TGTGCCAGCACCCAGACAGGGGCTGGCTACACCTTC.

The chain combines TRBV6-6 with TRBJ1-2; 10 bases match TRBD1. The V gene's germline CDR1 is MNHNY and CDR2 SVGAGI (reference sequence). The CDR3 consists of 16 residues. The trim removed 2 bases at V and 8 bases at J, leaving 11 bases unmatched. DNA of the CDR3: TGTGCCAGCAGTTACGGGACAGGGGCGGTACCGAGCGGCTACACCTTC. Protein product: CASSYGTGAVPSGYTF.

V usage is TRBV6-5 and J usage is TRBJ1-2, with TRBD1 matching over 8 bases. Germline-derived CDR1 and CDR2 are MNHEY and SVGAGI. V shed 2 bases and J 6 bases; nucleotides not matched to a gene: 2. CDR3 length: 13 amino acids. CDR3 loop: CASSYRQGHGYTF. The CDR3 region has the DNA TGTGCCAGCAGTTACCGACAGGGGCATGGCTACACCTTC.

The V gene is TRBV5-1, the J gene TRBJ2-2; D is possibly TRBD2 (6 bases). V was clipped by 2 bases and J by 6 bases, with 11 bases between them. The CDR3 totals 14 residues. Germline loops: CDR1 SGHRS, CDR2 YFSETQ. CDR3 sequence: CASSLGTVPGELFF. The CDR3 DNA reads as TGCGCCAGCAGCTTAGGGACTGTTCCCGGGGAGCTGTTTTTT. Together with reference TRBV5-1 and TRBJ2-2, the CDR3 gives the full variable domain: KAGVTQTPRYLIKTRGQQVTLSCSPISGHRSVSWYQQTPGQGLQFLFEYFSETQRNKGNFPGRFSGRQFSNSRSEMNVSTLELGDSALYLCASSLGTVPGELFFGEGSRLTVL.

The rearrangement uses TRBV7-2 and TRBJ1-1, with D possibly matching TRBD1 (6 bases). V lost 5 bases, J lost 7 bases, and 26 bases lay in between. The CDR3 totals 17 residues. Germline CDR1 is SGHTA and CDR2 is FQGNSA. CDR3 nucleotides: TGTGCCAGCAGCCGATATCTTGGTTCCAGAAGACAGGATGAAGCTTTCTTT. This encodes CASSRYLGSRRQDEAFF.

The rearrangement joins TRBV6-4 to TRBJ2-6; D call uncertain. Germline V gene sequence: CDR1 MRHNA, CDR2 SNTAGT. V was pared by 0 bases and J by 0 bases, with 6 bases between. The CDR3 length is 16 residues. CDR3 sequence: CASSDSTNSGANVLTF. CDR3 bases: TGTGCCAGCAGTGACTCGACAAACTCTGGGGCCAACGTCCTGACTTTC.

The J gene is TRBJ1-5, the V gene TRBV15, with 7 bases matching TRBD1. The CDR3 consists of 18 residues. CDR1 is LNHNV and CDR2 is YYDKDF in the germline V gene (reference sequence). V trimming: 0 bases; J trimming: 3 bases; junction bases outside the gene matches: 11. CDR3: CATSREVPGQRPNQPQHF. CDR3 coding DNA: TGTGCCACCAGCAGAGAGGTTCCGGGACAGCGACCCAATCAGCCCCAGCATTTT.

This clone was counted only a few times. The gene calls are TRBV18 and TRBJ1-5, with D maybe TRBD1 (6 bases). Trimming removed 5 bases from V and 11 bases from J, with 16 bases in between. The CDR3 extends over 13 amino acids. CDR1 is KGHSH, CDR2 LQKENI, per germline. The CDR3 DNA reads TGTGCCAGCTCAACTAAACAGGGATCGACCCAGCATTTT. This sequence encodes CASSTKQGSTQHF.

V gene TRBV6-4 combines with J gene TRBJ2-7, with 9 bases identical to TRBD1. The length of the CDR3 is 12 residues. Losses at the gene ends were 9 bases for V and 5 bases for J; bases not matched to a gene: 5. Germline loops: CDR1 MRHNA, CDR2 SNTAGT. The CDR3 nucleotides are TGTGCCAGTACGGACAGGGGCCACGAGCAGTACTTC. It translates to CASTDRGHEQYF.

The genes are TRBV30 and TRBJ2-1; TRBD2 aligns across 10 bases. V was clipped by 6 bases and J by 6 bases; unmatched bases: 2. CDR3 length: 12 amino acids. Germline lookup yields CDR1 GTSNPN and CDR2 SVGIG (reference sequence). CDR3 DNA: TGTGCCTGCCAGCGGGGGGGCAATGAGCAGTTCTTC. Translated: CACQRGGNEQFF. The whole variable domain, remainder taken from reference TRBV30 and TRBJ2-1, is SQTIHQWPATLVQPVGSPLSLECTVEGTSNPNLYWYRQAAGRGLQLLFYSVGIGQISSEVPQNLSASRPQDRQFILSSKKLLLSDSGFYLCACQRGGNEQFFGPGTRLTVL.

The chain couples TRBV28 to TRBJ1-5; 8 nucleotides line up with TRBD1. Germline assignment: CDR1 MDHEN and CDR2 SYDVKM. This CDR3 has 14 amino acids. J was trimmed by 7 bases and V by 6 bases; bases with no gene match: 8. The DNA of the CDR3 is TGTGCCAGCAGCCCTCAGGGGGCAGGGCAGCCCCAGCATTTT. Translation gives CASSPQGAGQPQHF.

V and J are TRBV27 and TRBJ2-4; D remains ambiguous. The CDR3 has 16 residues. V dropped 1 base and J dropped 4 bases, with 14 bases sitting between them. The germline V gene has CDR1 MNHEY and CDR2 SMNVEV (reference sequence). CDR3 loop: CASSLFGKSRKNIQYF. The CDR3 bases are TGTGCCAGCAGTTTATTCGGCAAATCTAGGAAAAACATTCAGTACTTC.

This chain joins TRBV5-1 and TRBJ2-5; perhaps TRBD1 as D (5 bases). Trimming pared 4 bases from V and 4 bases from J, leaving 11 bases between. Germline V gene data show CDR1 as SGHRS and CDR2 as YFSETQ. There are 13 residues in the CDR3. The CDR3 nucleotides read TGCGCCAGCAGCCGGGTAGGGGTAGAGACCCAGTACTTC. Translated, it gives CASSRVGVETQYF.

Only a few counts were recorded for this clone. V gene TRBV4-2 combines with J gene TRBJ2-7; D perhaps matches TRBD2 (7 bases). The CDR3 is 17 residues long. V was pared by 3 bases and J by 3 bases, with 21 bases between. Germline lookup yields CDR1 LGHNA and CDR2 YNFKEQ. CDR3 residues: CASSQGGRGRTFYEQYF. CDR3 DNA sequence: TGTGCCAGCAGCCAGGGGGGGCGAGGACGGACCTTCTACGAGCAGTACTTC.

The rearrangement uses TRBV7-2 and TRBJ2-7; D is unclear. The CDR3 sequence is 14 residues long. The V end was cut by 0 bases, the J end by 0 bases, with 6 bases between. CDR1 SGHTA and CDR2 FQGNSA come from the germline V gene. Here the CDR3 DNA reads TGTGCCAGCAGCTTAGCTCCCTCCTCCTACGAGCAGTACTTC. It specifies CASSLAPSSYEQYF.

This chain links TRBV7-9 with TRBJ2-7; no definite D call. CDR1 and CDR2 from the germline V gene are SEHNR and FQNEAQ (reference sequence). Trimming took off 3 bases at V and 5 bases at J, with 20 bases between the two ends. The CDR3 runs to 16 residues. The CDR3 loop reads CASSLASGYFAHEQYF. Here the CDR3 DNA reads TGTGCCAGCAGCTTGGCTAGTGGGTATTTCGCCCACGAGCAGTACTTC.

The chain joins TRBV29-1 to TRBJ2-7; D is possibly TRBD1 (6 bases). In germline, CDR1 is SQVTM, CDR2 ANQGSEA. CDR3 size: 13 residues. V was pared by 0 bases and J by 6 bases, with 12 bases between. The CDR3 reads CSVEECRGCEQYF. The CDR3, as DNA: TGCAGCGTTGAAGAATGCAGGGGCTGCGAGCAGTACTTC.

This clone occurred a few times. The J gene is TRBJ2-3, the V gene TRBV6-1, with 9 bases identical to TRBD1. The V gene end was trimmed by 9 bases and the J gene end by 6 bases; junction bases not matched to a gene: 4. The CDR3 is made up of 12 amino acids. Germline lookup yields CDR1 MNHNS and CDR2 SASEGT. The CDR3 DNA reads TGTGCCAGTGGACAGGGGTGGGATACGCAGTATTTT. Protein sequence: CASGQGWDTQYF.

The V gene is TRBV19, the J gene TRBJ2-3; D is perhaps TRBD2 (6 bases). CDR3 size: 16 residues. Trimming cost V 3 bases and J 0 bases, with 13 bases left between them. Germline V gene lookup returns CDR1 LNHDA and CDR2 SQIVND (reference sequence). The CDR3 sequence: CASSIPGLTSTDTQYF. The CDR3 DNA reads as TGTGCCAGTAGTATCCCGGGACTGACTAGCACAGATACGCAGTATTTT. Full variable domain (missing parts from reference TRBV19 and TRBJ2-3): DGGITQSPKYLFRKEGQNVTLSCEQNLNHDAMYWYRQDPGQGLRLIYYSQIVNDFQKGDIAEGYSVSREKKESFPLTVTSAQKNPTAFYLCASSIPGLTSTDTQYFGPGTRLTVL.

The V and J genes are TRBV5-1 and TRBJ1-1; TRBD1 matches 7 bases. The germline V gene has CDR1 SGHRS and CDR2 YFSETQ. The CDR3 sequence is 14 residues long. V was pared by 3 bases and J by 5 bases, with 7 bases of the junction left unmatched. The CDR3 loop reads CASSSFTGETEAFF. CDR3 in DNA: TGCGCCAGCAGCTCTTTTACAGGGGAAACTGAAGCTTTCTTT.

V is TRBV30 and J is TRBJ1-2; a weak D match, TRBD1 (6 bases). The CDR3 covers 14 residues. Germline CDR1 and CDR2: GTSNPN and SVGIG (reference sequence). The V gene lost 2 bases and the J gene lost 1 base, with 11 bases spanning the gap. In nucleotides, the CDR3 is TGTGCCTGGAGTATCGCCAGGGGTAACTATGGCTACACCTTC. It is translated as CAWSIARGNYGYTF.

This clone has only a few counts. The gene calls are TRBV7-8 and TRBJ2-3; no reliable D call. Germline-derived CDR1 and CDR2 are SGHVS and FQNEAQ. Trimming removed 3 bases from V and 4 bases from J, with 5 bases in between. CDR3 length equals 12 residues. The CDR3, as DNA: TGTGCCAGCAGCTTGACTTCAGATACGCAGTATTTT. As protein: CASSLTSDTQYF.

The V and J genes are TRBV18 and TRBJ1-5; tentative D call: TRBD1 (5 bases). CDR1 and CDR2 (germline): KGHSH, LQKENI. This CDR3 has 16 amino acids. Trimming cost V 3 bases and J 4 bases, with 16 bases left between them. The CDR3 region has the DNA TGTGCCAGCTCACCGGGGCGGCAGGTAATAAATCAGCCCCAGCATTTT. Protein product: CASSPGRQVINQPQHF.

The chain links TRBV28 to TRBJ1-1; D call uncertain. The CDR3 is made up of 13 amino acids. Germline V CDR1 and CDR2: MDHEN, SYDVKM. The V end was cut by 8 bases, the J end by 4 bases, with 14 bases between. CDR3 nucleotides: TGTGCCAGCTCCAGTTTGGTACGCACTGAAGCTTTCTTT. Translation gives CASSSLVRTEAFF.

This clone has only a few counts. V gene TRBV27 combines with J gene TRBJ1-2; maybe TRBD1 (5 bases). CDR1 is MNHEY and CDR2 is SMNVEV in the germline V gene (reference sequence). This CDR3 region has 15 residues. V gave up 10 bases and J gave up 8 bases, with 26 bases separating them. The CDR3 spells CATSVLGGALGGYTF. In DNA, the CDR3 is TGTGCCACCTCGGTTCTAGGAGGGGCTTTGGGCGGCTACACCTTC.

This sequence joins TRBV6-1 and TRBJ2-1, with 12 positions matching TRBD2. The V and J ends lost 4 bases and 15 bases, in that order; junction bases with no gene match: 7. The CDR3 runs 13 residues. Germline V gene data show CDR1 as MNHNS and CDR2 as SASEGT. The CDR3, as DNA: TGTGCCAGCAGTGTACTAGCGGGGGGCGAAGGGTTCTTC. It encodes CASSVLAGGEGFF.

This chain uses TRBV19 with TRBJ2-2, with 7 bases identical to TRBD1. Germline values: CDR1 LNHDA, CDR2 SQIVND (reference sequence). V gave up 6 bases and J gave up 2 bases; unmatched junction bases: 3. This CDR3 has 14 amino acids. The CDR3 bases are TGTGCCAGTAGACGGACAGGAAACACCGGGGAGCTGTTTTTT. This codes for CASRRTGNTGELFF.

This chain connects TRBV5-1 to TRBJ2-7, with D perhaps TRBD1 (5 bases). This CDR3 is built from 15 residues. Germline V lookup: CDR1 SGHRS, CDR2 YFSETQ. Trimming removed 3 bases from V and 5 bases from J, with 18 bases in between. CDR3: CASSYADKGSHEQYF. CDR3 coding DNA: TGCGCCAGCAGCTACGCGGACAAGGGTTCCCACGAGCAGTACTTC.